This T cell receptor (beta chain) was identified in a study of shared clonotypes between healthy human individuals. Study background: A couple of women and three men aged 18 to 49 served as donors.

It was across several immunoSEQ plates that each subset's genomic DNA was evenly split. Libraries were prepared by immunoSEQ multiplex PCR; TCRdb keeps only in-frame clonotypes and omits some of them. The sample includes millions of clones, over 85% of them seen just once. Study results and limitations: It was observed that roughly 5.5% of naive CD4 clonotypes were shared across several donors.

Splitting the CD4+ cells yielded a CD45RA+ naive subset and a CD45RA-negative memory subset. The ends lost 2 bases at V and 4 bases at J; junction bases unmatched: 8. The CDR3 is 16 residues long. CDR1 and CDR2 from the germline V gene are MNHNY and SVGAGI (reference sequence). Concerning this clone itself: Its antigen is unknown.

The sequence was obtained from a man younger than 35 in good health. Some clones in this sample may be carry-over from other donors' samples. The sequencing input was naive CD4+ T cells from PBMCs. Subset of the sample: CD45RA+ positively selected. V gene TRBV6-6 combines with J gene TRBJ2-1; 7 bases map to TRBD2. In DNA form, the CDR3 reads TGTGCCAGCAGTTACGGGGCGGGAGTGATGTACAATGAGCAGTTCTTC. This gives the protein CASSYGAGVMYNEQFF.